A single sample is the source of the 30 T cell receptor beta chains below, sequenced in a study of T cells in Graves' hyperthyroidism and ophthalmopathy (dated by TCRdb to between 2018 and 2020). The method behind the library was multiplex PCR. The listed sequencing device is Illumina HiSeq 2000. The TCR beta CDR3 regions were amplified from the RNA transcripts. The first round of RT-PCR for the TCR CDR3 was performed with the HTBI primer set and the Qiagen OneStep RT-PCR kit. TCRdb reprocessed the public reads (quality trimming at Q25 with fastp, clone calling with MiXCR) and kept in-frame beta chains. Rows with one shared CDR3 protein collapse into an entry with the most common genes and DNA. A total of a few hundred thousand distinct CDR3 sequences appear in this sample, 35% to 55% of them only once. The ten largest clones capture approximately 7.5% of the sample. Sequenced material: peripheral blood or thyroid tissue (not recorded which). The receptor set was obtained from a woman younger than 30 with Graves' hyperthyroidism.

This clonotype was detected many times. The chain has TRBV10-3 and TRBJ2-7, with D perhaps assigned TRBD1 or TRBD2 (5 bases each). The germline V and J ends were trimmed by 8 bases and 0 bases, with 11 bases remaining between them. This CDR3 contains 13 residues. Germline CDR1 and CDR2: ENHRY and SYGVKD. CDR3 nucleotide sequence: TGTGCCATCCGGGACCTTAGCTCCTACGAGCAGTACTTC. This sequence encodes CAIRDLSSYEQYF.

In DNA, the CDR3 is TGCAGTGCCAGCAGCTACGGACGGACTGAAGCTTTCTTT. Translated: CSASSYGRTEAFF. The rearrangement links TRBV20-1 to TRBJ1-1, with D unresolved. The CDR3 contains 13 residues. V lost 6 bases, J lost 5 bases, and 16 bases lay in between. Germline V gene lookup returns CDR1 DFQATT and CDR2 SNEGSKA (reference sequence).

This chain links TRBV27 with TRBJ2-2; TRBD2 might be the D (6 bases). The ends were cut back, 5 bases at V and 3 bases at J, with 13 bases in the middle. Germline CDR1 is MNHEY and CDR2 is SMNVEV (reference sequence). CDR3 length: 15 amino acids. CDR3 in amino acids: CASSARDWDTGELFF. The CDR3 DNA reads TGTGCCAGCAGTGCGCGGGACTGGGACACCGGGGAGCTGTTTTTT.

This CDR3 reads CATSRDRPGLRSEDTQYF. In DNA, the CDR3 is TGTGCCACCAGCAGAGATCGCCCGGGACTCCGCTCCGAGGATACGCAGTATTTT. V usage is TRBV15 and J usage is TRBJ2-3; TRBD2 is a possible D gene (6 bases). Germline assignment: CDR1 LNHNV and CDR2 YYDKDF (reference sequence). Trimming cost V 0 bases and J 6 bases, with 22 bases left between them. The length of the CDR3 is 18 residues.

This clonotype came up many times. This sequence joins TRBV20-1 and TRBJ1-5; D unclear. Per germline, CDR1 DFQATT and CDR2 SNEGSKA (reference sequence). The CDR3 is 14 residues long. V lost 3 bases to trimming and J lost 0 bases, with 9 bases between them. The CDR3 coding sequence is TGCAGTGCTAGGGGCCAGCTTAGCAATCAGCCCCAGCATTTT. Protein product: CSARGQLSNQPQHF.

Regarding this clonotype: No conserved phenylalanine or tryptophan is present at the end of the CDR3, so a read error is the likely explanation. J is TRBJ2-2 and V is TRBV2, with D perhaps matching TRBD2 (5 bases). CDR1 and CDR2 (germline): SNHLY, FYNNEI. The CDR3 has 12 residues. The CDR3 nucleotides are TGTGCTAGCAGCACTAGTCCCGGGGAGCTGTTTTCT. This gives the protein CASSTSPGELFS.

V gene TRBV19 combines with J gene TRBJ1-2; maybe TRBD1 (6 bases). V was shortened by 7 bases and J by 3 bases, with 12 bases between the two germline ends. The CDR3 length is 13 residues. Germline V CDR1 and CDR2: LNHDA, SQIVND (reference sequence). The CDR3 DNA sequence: TGTGCCAGTAAAATCGGACAGTACTATGGCTACACCTTC. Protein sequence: CASKIGQYYGYTF. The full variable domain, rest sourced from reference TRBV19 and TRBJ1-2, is DGGITQSPKYLFRKEGQNVTLSCEQNLNHDAMYWYRQDPGQGLRLIYYSQIVNDFQKGDIAEGYSVSREKKESFPLTVTSAQKNPTAFYLCASKIGQYYGYTFGSGTRLTVV.

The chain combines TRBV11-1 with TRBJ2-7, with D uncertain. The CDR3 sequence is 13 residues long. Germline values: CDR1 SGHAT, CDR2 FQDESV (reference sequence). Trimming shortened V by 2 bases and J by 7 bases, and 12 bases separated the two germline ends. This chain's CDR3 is CASSLSKHNEQYF. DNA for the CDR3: TGTGCCAGCAGCTTATCGAAGCACAATGAGCAGTACTTC.

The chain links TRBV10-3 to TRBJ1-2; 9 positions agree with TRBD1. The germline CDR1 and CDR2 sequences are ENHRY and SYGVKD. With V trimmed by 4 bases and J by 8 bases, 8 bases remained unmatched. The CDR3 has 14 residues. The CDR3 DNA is TGTGCCATCAGTGCCCGGGACAGGGCAGGCGGCTACACCTTC. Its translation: CAISARDRAGGYTF.

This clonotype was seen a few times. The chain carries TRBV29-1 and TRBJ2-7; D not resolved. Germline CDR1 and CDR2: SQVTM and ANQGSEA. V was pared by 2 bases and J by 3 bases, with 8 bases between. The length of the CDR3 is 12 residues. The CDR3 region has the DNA TGCAGCGTTGAACTGGGCAACTACGAGCAGTACTTC. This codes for CSVELGNYEQYF.

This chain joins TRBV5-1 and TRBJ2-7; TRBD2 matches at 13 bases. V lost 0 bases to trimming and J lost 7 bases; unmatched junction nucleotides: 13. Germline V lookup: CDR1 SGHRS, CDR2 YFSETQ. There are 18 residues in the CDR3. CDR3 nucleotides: TGCGCCAGCAGCTTGGCGGATAGGGGACTAGCGGGACGCAATGAGCAGTACTTC. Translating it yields CASSLADRGLAGRNEQYF. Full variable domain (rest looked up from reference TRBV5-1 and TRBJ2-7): KAGVTQTPRYLIKTRGQQVTLSCSPISGHRSVSWYQQTPGQGLQFLFEYFSETQRNKGNFPGRFSGRQFSNSRSEMNVSTLELGDSALYLCASSLADRGLAGRNEQYFGPGTRLTVT.

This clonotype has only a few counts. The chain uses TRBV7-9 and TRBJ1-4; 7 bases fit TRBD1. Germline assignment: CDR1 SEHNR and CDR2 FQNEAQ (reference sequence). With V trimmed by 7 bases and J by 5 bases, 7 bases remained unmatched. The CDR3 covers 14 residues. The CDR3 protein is CASIGTAYNEKLFF. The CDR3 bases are TGTGCCAGCATCGGGACAGCTTACAATGAAAAACTGTTTTTT.

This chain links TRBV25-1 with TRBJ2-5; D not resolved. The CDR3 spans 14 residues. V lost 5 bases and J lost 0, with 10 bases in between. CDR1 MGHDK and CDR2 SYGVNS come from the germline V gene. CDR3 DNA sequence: TGTGCCAGCAGTCGCCCTTCGTACCAAGAGACCCAGTACTTC. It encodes CASSRPSYQETQYF. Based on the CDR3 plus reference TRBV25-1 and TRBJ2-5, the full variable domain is EADIYQTPRYLVIGTGKKITLECSQTMGHDKMYWYQQDPGMELHLIHYSYGVNSTEKGDLSSESTVSRIRTEHFPLTLESARPSHTSQYLCASSRPSYQETQYFGPGTRLLVL.

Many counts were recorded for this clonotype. CDR3 sequence: CASSLGGGPKQTQYF. The DNA for the CDR3 is TGTGCCAGCAGCTTAGGCGGCGGGCCGAAACAGACCCAGTACTTC. This chain connects TRBV7-3 to TRBJ2-5; a weak D match, TRBD2 (5 bases). Germline CDR1 and CDR2: SGHTA and FQGTGA. CDR3 length equals 15 residues. Trimming cost V 2 bases and J 6 bases, with 16 bases left between them.

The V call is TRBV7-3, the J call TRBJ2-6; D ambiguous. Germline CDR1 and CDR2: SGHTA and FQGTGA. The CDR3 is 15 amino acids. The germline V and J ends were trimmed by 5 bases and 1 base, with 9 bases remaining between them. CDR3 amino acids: CASSVTESGANVLTF. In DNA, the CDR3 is TGTGCCAGCAGCGTCACAGAGTCTGGGGCCAACGTCCTGACTTTC. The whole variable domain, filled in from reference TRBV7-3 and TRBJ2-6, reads GAGVSQTPSNKVTEKGKYVELRCDPISGHTALYWYRQSLGQGPEFLIYFQGTGAADDSGLPNDRFFAVRPEGSVSTLKIQRTERGDSAVYLCASSVTESGANVLTFGAGSRLTVL.

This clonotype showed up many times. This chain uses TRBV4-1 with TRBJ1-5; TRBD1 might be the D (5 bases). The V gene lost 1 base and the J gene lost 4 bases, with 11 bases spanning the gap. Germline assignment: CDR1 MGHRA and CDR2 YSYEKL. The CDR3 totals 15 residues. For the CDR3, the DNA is TGCGCCAGCAGCCAAGGAGGAGACAGTAATCAGCCCCAGCATTTT. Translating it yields CASSQGGDSNQPQHF.

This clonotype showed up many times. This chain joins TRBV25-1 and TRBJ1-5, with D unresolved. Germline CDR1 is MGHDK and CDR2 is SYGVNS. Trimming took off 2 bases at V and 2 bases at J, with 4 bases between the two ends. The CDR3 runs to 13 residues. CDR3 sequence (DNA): TGTGCCAGCAGTGAAGTAGGCAATCAGCCCCAGCATTTT. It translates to CASSEVGNQPQHF.

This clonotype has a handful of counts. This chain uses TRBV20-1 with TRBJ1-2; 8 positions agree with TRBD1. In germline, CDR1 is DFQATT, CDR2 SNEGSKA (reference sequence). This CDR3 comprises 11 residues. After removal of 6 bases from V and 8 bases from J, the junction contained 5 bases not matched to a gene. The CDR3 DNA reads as TGCAGTGCCGACAGGGGTAGAGGCTACACCTTC. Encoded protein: CSADRGRGYTF.

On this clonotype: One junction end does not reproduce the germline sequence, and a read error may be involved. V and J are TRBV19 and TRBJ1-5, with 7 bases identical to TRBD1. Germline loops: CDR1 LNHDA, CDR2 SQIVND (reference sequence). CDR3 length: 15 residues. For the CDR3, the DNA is TGTGCCAGTAGTTCAGAAAACAGGGTGGGACAGCTCCAGCATTTT. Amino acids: CASSSENRVGQLQHF.

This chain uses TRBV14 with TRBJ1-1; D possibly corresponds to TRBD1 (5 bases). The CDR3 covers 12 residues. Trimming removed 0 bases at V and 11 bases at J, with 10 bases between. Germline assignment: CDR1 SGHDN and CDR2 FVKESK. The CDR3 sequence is CASSQDWDQAFF. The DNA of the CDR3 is TGTGCCAGCAGCCAAGACTGGGACCAGGCTTTCTTT.

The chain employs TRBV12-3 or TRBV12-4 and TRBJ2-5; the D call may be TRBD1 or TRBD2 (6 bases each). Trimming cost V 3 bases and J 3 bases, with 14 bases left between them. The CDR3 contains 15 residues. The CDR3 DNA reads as TGTGCCAGCAGTTTGAACGGGGGCACTGAAGAGACCCAGTACTTC. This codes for CASSLNGGTEETQYF.

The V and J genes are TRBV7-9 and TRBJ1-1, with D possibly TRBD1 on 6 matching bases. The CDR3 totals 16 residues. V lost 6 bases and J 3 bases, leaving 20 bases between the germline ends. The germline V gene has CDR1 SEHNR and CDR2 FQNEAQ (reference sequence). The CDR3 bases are TGTGCCAGCAGGCCGAACCCTACGGCAGGGGACACTGAAGCTTTCTTT. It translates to CASRPNPTAGDTEAFF. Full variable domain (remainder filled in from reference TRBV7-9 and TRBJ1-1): DTGVSQNPRHKITKRGQNVTFRCDPISEHNRLYWYRQTLGQGPEFLTYFQNEAQLEKSRLLSDRFSAERPKGSFSTLEIQRTEQGDSAMYLCASRPNPTAGDTEAFFGQGTRLTVV.

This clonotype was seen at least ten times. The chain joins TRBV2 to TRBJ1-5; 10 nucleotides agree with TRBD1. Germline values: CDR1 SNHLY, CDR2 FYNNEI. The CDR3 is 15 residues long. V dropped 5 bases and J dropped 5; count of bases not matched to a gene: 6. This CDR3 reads CASSSDRGNDQPQHF. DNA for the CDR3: TGTGCCAGCAGTTCGGACAGGGGGAACGATCAGCCCCAGCATTTT.

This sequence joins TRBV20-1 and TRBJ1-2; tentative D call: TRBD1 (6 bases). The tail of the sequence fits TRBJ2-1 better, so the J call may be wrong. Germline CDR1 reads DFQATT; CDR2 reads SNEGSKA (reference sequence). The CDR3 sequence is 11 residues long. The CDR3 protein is CSAATGNEQFF. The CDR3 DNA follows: TGCAGTGCAGCGACAGGTAATGAGCAGTTCTTC.

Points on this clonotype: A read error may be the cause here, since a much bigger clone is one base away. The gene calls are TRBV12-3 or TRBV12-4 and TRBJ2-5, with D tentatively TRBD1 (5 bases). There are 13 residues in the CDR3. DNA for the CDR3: TGTGCCAGCAAGGCAGGGAATCAAGAGACCCAGCACTTC. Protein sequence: CASKAGNQETQHF.

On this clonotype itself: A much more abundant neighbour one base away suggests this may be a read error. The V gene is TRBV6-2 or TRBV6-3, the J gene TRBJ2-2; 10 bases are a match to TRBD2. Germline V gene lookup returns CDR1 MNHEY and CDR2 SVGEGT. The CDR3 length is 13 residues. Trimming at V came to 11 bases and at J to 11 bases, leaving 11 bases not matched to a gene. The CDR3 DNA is TGTGCCGGTCAGGCTAGCGGGAGTGGTGAGCTGTTTTTT. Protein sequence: CAGQASGSGELFF.

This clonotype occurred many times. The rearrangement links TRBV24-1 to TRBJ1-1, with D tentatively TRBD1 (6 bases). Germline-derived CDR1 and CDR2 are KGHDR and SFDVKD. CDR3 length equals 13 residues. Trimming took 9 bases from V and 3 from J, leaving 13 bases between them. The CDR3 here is CATQAGGHTEAFF. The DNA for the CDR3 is TGTGCCACCCAGGCGGGGGGCCACACTGAAGCTTTCTTT.

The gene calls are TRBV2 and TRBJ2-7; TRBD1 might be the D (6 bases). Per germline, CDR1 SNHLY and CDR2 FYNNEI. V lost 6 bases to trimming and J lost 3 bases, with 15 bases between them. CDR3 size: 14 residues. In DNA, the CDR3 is TGTGCCAGCAGCCCAGGGGATTTGGGCTACGAGCAGTACTTC. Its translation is CASSPGDLGYEQYF.

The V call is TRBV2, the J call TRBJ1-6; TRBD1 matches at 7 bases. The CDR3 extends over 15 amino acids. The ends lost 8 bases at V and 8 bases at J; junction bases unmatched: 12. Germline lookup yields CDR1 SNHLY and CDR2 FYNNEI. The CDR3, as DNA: TGTGCCAGCCGAACAAAGCGGGACAGCTATTCACCCCTCCACTTT. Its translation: CASRTKRDSYSPLHF.

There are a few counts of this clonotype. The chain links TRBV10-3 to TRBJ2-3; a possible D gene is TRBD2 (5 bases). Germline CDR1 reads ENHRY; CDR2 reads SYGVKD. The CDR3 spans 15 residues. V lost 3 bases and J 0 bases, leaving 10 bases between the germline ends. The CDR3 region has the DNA TGTGCCATCAGTGACTTAGCGTATAGCACAGATACGCAGTATTTT. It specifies CAISDLAYSTDTQYF.